This T cell receptor (beta chain) was sequenced for a study of CD8 T cells in ankylosing spondylitis. The study, taken as a whole, reports: Significantly higher representation of disease-linked clones was reported for matched ankylosing spondylitis synovial fluid. Before this, some motif variants had been reported in reactive arthritis synovial fluid and blood.

This clonotype was detected only a few times. What it binds is not known. TCRdb re-analysed the 5' RACE reads in MiXCR, keeping a single row per CDR3 protein. The sample lists around 120,000 distinct CDR3 sequences, roughly an eighth occurring once. The CDR3 loop spans 15 amino acids. Germline V gene data show CDR1 as SGHRS and CDR2 as YFSETQ. V was pared by 2 bases and J by 0 bases, with 2 bases of the junction left unmatched. This clonotype was obtained from a female donor with ankylosing spondylitis or in good health (not recorded which). The rearrangement uses TRBV5-1 and TRBJ2-5, with 9 bases that match TRBD1. Input material: blood, either unsorted or a sorted T cell fraction (not recorded which). The chain's CDR3 is CASSFGTGNQETQYF. In DNA, the CDR3 is TGCGCCAGCAGCTTTGGGACAGGGAACCAAGAGACCCAGTACTTC.